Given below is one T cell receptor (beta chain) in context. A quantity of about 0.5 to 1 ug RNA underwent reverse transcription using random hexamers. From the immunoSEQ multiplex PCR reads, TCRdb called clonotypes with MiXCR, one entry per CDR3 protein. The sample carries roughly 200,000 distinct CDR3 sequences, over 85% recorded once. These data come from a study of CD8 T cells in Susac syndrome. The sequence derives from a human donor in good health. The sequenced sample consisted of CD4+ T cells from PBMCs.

CDR3: CSVSPGQGSYTGELFF. The CDR3 DNA reads TGCAGCGTTTCTCCGGGACAGGGGTCTTACACCGGGGAGCTGTTTTTT. This sequence joins TRBV29-1 and TRBJ2-2, with TRBD1 identical over 10 bases. In germline, CDR1 is SQVTM, CDR2 ANQGSEA. Trimming cost V 5 bases and J 3 bases; bases outside gene matches: 9. CDR3 length: 16 residues.